This TCR beta chain was identified in a study of T-cell reconstitution after alpha-beta-depleted transplantation in children. Germline-derived CDR1 and CDR2 are MGHDK and SYGVNS. V was pared by 4 bases and J by 6 bases, with 20 bases between. The CDR3 is made up of 16 amino acids. As it was prepared, the TCRbeta library received unique molecular identifiers. Each CDR3 protein gets one entry after TCRdb re-called the PCR reads with MiXCR. The sample includes roughly 590,000 distinct CDR3 sequences, approximately 17% seen only once; the top ten take approximately 1%. This TCR was recovered from a human donor who donated a stem cell graft to a child with acute myeloid leukemia. The chain is built from TRBV25-1 and TRBJ2-3, with D possibly being TRBD1 or TRBD2 (6 bases each). The specimen comprised PBMCs from the stem cell graft donor, sampled from the stem cell graft. The CDR3: CASSGGGTTVRDTQYF. The CDR3 region has the DNA TGTGCCAGCAGTGGTGGGGGGACAACGGTTAGGGATACGCAGTATTTT.